The T cell receptor beta chain described here comes from a study of blood T cell repertoires in COVID-19. Study-wide background: The United States, Italy and Spain were the sources of the acute and convalescent COVID-19 samples.

V dropped 5 bases and J dropped 7; count of bases not matched to a gene: 13. Germline V gives CDR1 MNHEY, CDR2 SVGAGI. The CDR3 runs 15 residues. The protocol was immunoSEQ multiplex PCR, while the TCRdb copy is restricted to in-frame clones and leaves out a portion. Of fewer than 500,000 clones listed, 70% to 90% were seen once; the top ten hold under 1.5%. Sample: peripheral blood. The chain recombines TRBV6-5 with TRBJ1-1, with 7 bases identical to TRBD1. The receptor was derived from a woman aged 25 to 39 with active or convalescent COVID-19. The CDR3 is CASSQDKGARGEAFF. As DNA, the CDR3 is TGTGCCAGCAGTCAGGATAAGGGGGCGCGAGGTGAAGCTTTCTTT.